Listed here are 20 T cell receptor beta chains from one sample, sequenced in a study of monozygotic twins with inflammatory bowel disease. Each CDR3 protein gets one entry in TCRdb, which reprocessed the 5' RACE reads and gives no DNA. The sample data list approximately 200,000 distinct CDR3 sequences. The sample comprised blood. These receptors were taken from a human donor with ulcerative colitis or Crohn's disease, or a healthy co-twin of an affected twin (not recorded which).

The chain carries TRBV4-3 and TRBJ2-7; with no DNA, the TCRdb D assignment of TRBD1 cannot be verified. CDR1 is LGHNA and CDR2 is YSLEER in the germline V gene. The CDR3 is made up of 14 amino acids. CDR3 sequence reads: CASSQDKQGYEQYF.

The V and J genes are TRBV30 and TRBJ2-5. CDR1 and CDR2 (germline): GTSNPN, SVGIG (reference sequence). This CDR3 has 12 residues. This CDR3 reads CAWSAYQETQYF.

The rearrangement links TRBV2 to TRBJ1-1. The CDR3 is 14 residues long. The germline V gene encodes CDR1 SNHLY and CDR2 FYNNEI. The CDR3 sequence: CASAREGGHTVAFF.

V gene TRBV19 combines with J gene TRBJ2-1. This CDR3 has 11 residues. Germline V lookup: CDR1 LNHDA, CDR2 SQIVND (reference sequence). The CDR3 protein is CASSINNEQFF. The full variable domain, its missing parts supplied by reference TRBV19 and TRBJ2-1, is DGGITQSPKYLFRKEGQNVTLSCEQNLNHDAMYWYRQDPGQGLRLIYYSQIVNDFQKGDIAEGYSVSREKKESFPLTVTSAQKNPTAFYLCASSINNEQFFGPGTRLTVL.

V and J are TRBV7-6 and TRBJ2-7; TCRdb's D call of TRBD1 is untestable without DNA. The germline V gene has CDR1 SGHVS and CDR2 FNYEAQ. The CDR3 is made up of 16 amino acids. The CDR3 loop reads CASSSPGSASSYEQYF.

CDR3 in amino acids: CASSLGGMRFPEAFF. The rearrangement joins TRBV7-2 to TRBJ1-1; TCRdb returns TRBD1, unconfirmable since there is no DNA. This CDR3 spans 15 amino acids. CDR1 and CDR2 (germline): SGHTA, FQGNSA.

The chain links TRBV30 to TRBJ2-3; TCRdb indicates TRBD2, and absent DNA this call remains unverified. Germline lookup yields CDR1 GTSNPN and CDR2 SVGIG (reference sequence). The CDR3 totals 15 residues. The CDR3 protein is CAWSVGSGRVNTQYF.

The chain joins TRBV3-1 to TRBJ1-2; TCRdb's assignment of TRBD1 cannot be checked, as there is no DNA. Germline CDR1 and CDR2: LGHDT and YNNKEL (reference sequence). The CDR3 has 17 amino acids. CDR3 loop: CASSRGTASGGLYGYTF.

V is TRBV4-1 and J is TRBJ2-2; TCRdb outputs TRBD2, but without DNA this stays unchecked. This CDR3 comprises 17 residues. Germline V gene sequence: CDR1 MGHRA, CDR2 YSYEKL. This CDR3 reads CASSQATSGSAGGELFF.

The V gene is TRBV13, the J gene TRBJ1-6; without DNA, the TCRdb call of TRBD1 cannot be checked. Per germline, CDR1 PRHDT and CDR2 FYEKMQ (reference sequence). The length of the CDR3 is 13 residues. The CDR3 protein is CASNYRGDSPLHF.

This chain uses TRBV20-1 with TRBJ1-1; TCRdb's D gene call, TRBD1, goes unchecked for lack of DNA. The CDR3 is 16 residues long. CDR1 and CDR2 (germline): DFQATT, SNEGSKA (reference sequence). The CDR3 protein is CSAKAPTREANTEAFF.

The chain carries TRBV7-3 and TRBJ2-1; TCRdb gives TRBD2 as the D gene, but with no DNA this cannot be confirmed. The CDR3 totals 15 residues. CDR1 SGHTA and CDR2 FQGTGA come from the germline V gene. CDR3 sequence reads: CASSPLAGPLYEQFF.

The chain uses TRBV12-3 or TRBV12-4 and TRBJ2-3; checking the TCRdb D call of TRBD2 is not possible without DNA. CDR3 length: 16 residues. The CDR3 is CASSLVSGRSTDTQYF.

V usage is TRBV7-2 and J usage is TRBJ2-3; TCRdb gives TRBD1 as the D gene, but with no DNA this cannot be confirmed. Per the germline V gene, CDR1 is SGHTA and CDR2 is FQGNSA. The CDR3 consists of 16 residues. CDR3 amino acids: CASSLTGSTYEDTQYF.

This sequence joins TRBV29-1 and TRBJ2-7; TCRdb picks TRBD1, but there is no DNA to check that call. The CDR3 is 12 residues long. The V gene's germline CDR1 is SQVTM and CDR2 ANQGSEA. CDR3 region: CSVVEGADEQYF.

The V gene is TRBV2, the J gene TRBJ2-5; the TCRdb D gene call, TRBD1, has no DNA to confirm it. The germline gives CDR1 SNHLY, CDR2 FYNNEI. The CDR3 sequence is 14 residues long. The CDR3 here is CASSDSGGKETQYF. The entire variable domain, with the rest obtained from reference TRBV2 and TRBJ2-5, is as follows: EPEVTQTPSHQVTQMGQEVILRCVPISNHLYFYWYRQILGQKVEFLVSFYNNEISEKSEIFDDQFSVERPDGSNFTLKIRSTKLEDSAMYFCASSDSGGKETQYFGPGTRLLVL.

The chain combines TRBV7-8 with TRBJ1-3; without DNA, the TCRdb call of TRBD1 cannot be checked. The CDR3 is 15 residues long. Germline V lookup: CDR1 SGHVS, CDR2 FQNEAQ. The CDR3 is CASSSTTGPGNTIYF.

The V gene is TRBV7-6, the J gene TRBJ2-7; without DNA, the TCRdb call of TRBD1 cannot be checked. The CDR3 has 16 amino acids. Per germline, CDR1 SGHVS and CDR2 FNYEAQ. CDR3 protein: CASSLAGQGTSYEQYF.

The chain couples TRBV27 to TRBJ1-2; TCRdb's D gene call, TRBD1, goes unchecked for lack of DNA. In germline, CDR1 is MNHEY, CDR2 SMNVEV (reference sequence). The CDR3 has 13 residues. CDR3 sequence reads: CASRKTGGDGYTF.

The rearrangement joins TRBV20-1 to TRBJ1-6. From germline, CDR1 is DFQATT and CDR2 SNEGSKA (reference sequence). This CDR3 is 15 amino acids long. CDR3 sequence reads: CSAPLQGAYNSPLHF.